A single sample gave rise to the 31 T cell receptor beta chains below, sequenced in a study of type 1 regulatory T cells. No antigen has been assigned to these receptors. TCRdb reprocessed the reads via MiXCR and lists one record per CDR3 protein. The sample carries about 62,000 distinct CDR3 sequences, 55% to 65% recorded once. Sequencing was done on a sample of cultured non-Tr1 T cells, either the whole culture or a sorted T cell fraction (not recorded which). The receptors were gathered from a human donor in good health.

V gene TRBV10-2 combines with J gene TRBJ1-2, with a weak D call TRBD1 (6 bases). The germline V gene has CDR1 WSHSY and CDR2 SAAADI. Trimming removed 0 bases from V and 6 bases from J, with 17 bases in between. This CDR3 has 16 amino acids. The CDR3 here is CASSESRGALLDGYTF. The CDR3 DNA reads as TGCGCCAGCAGTGAGTCGCGGGGGGCTCTGCTTGATGGCTACACCTTC.

The V and J genes are TRBV18 and TRBJ2-2, with D hard to call. The V end lost 1 base, the J end lost 2 bases, and 8 bases lay between the germline ends. The CDR3 loop spans 15 amino acids. Germline V gene lookup returns CDR1 KGHSH and CDR2 LQKENI. The CDR3 bases are TGTGCCAGCTCACCACTGCGGCATAACACCGGGGAGCTGTTTTTT. This codes for CASSPLRHNTGELFF.

The rearrangement joins TRBV14 to TRBJ1-2, with unresolved D. This CDR3 region has 16 residues. Germline-derived CDR1 and CDR2 are SGHDN and FVKESK. Trimming took off 1 base at V and 1 base at J, with 13 bases between the two ends. CDR3 region: CASSQVGRDLNYGYTF. The CDR3 DNA sequence: TGTGCCAGCAGCCAAGTTGGCCGAGACCTTAACTATGGCTACACCTTC.

This chain links TRBV20-1 with TRBJ2-1, with D possibly matching TRBD2 (6 bases). The CDR3 covers 13 residues. Germline V gene lookup returns CDR1 DFQATT and CDR2 SNEGSKA (reference sequence). V was pared by 8 bases and J by 7 bases, with 18 bases between. The CDR3 reads CSLAPSGVNEQFF. CDR3 DNA: TGCAGTCTAGCCCCCTCGGGAGTAAATGAGCAGTTCTTC.

The rearrangement uses TRBV27 and TRBJ2-3; TRBD1 might be the D (6 bases). This CDR3 has 14 amino acids. Trimming took 5 bases from V and 3 from J, leaving 12 bases between them. CDR1 is MNHEY and CDR2 is SMNVEV in the germline V gene (reference sequence). This CDR3 reads CASSNNQGTDTQYF. The CDR3, as DNA: TGTGCCAGCAGTAACAACCAGGGGACAGATACGCAGTATTTT.

The CDR3 here is CASLTSGRNEQFF. In DNA, the CDR3 is TGTGCCAGCCTGACTAGCGGGAGGAATGAGCAGTTCTTC. The chain uses TRBV2 and TRBJ2-1; 13 bases fit TRBD2. From germline, CDR1 is SNHLY and CDR2 FYNNEI. Germline trimming cut 8 bases from V and 7 bases from J; bases unmatched to any gene: 2. The CDR3 loop spans 13 amino acids.

This clonotype was counted only a few times. The V and J genes are TRBV24-1 and TRBJ1-2; tentatively, D is TRBD1 (6 bases). Between the trimmed V and J ends, which lost 1 base and 2 bases, there was a span of 7 bases. Germline CDR1 reads KGHDR; CDR2 reads SFDVKD. This CDR3 contains 14 residues. The CDR3 DNA reads TGTGCCACCAGTGATTTTACAGGGAACTATGGCTACACCTTC. Its protein product is CATSDFTGNYGYTF.

This clonotype showed up just a few times. The rearrangement uses TRBV29-1 and TRBJ2-4, with a possible D match to TRBD1 (7 bases). Germline CDR1 reads SQVTM; CDR2 reads ANQGSEA. The germline V and J ends were trimmed by 6 bases and 1 base, with 13 bases remaining between them. There are 14 residues in the CDR3. For the CDR3, the DNA is TGCAGCGTCAGGGGGGACTCCGCCAAAAACATTCAGTACTTC. Residues: CSVRGDSAKNIQYF.

To note about this clonotype: Given the absence of the conserved phenylalanine or tryptophan at the CDR3 end, a read error is likely. The DNA for the CDR3 is TGTGCCAGCAGCTTAGGCGTGGAGAATGAGCAGTTCCTC. Its protein product is CASSLGVENEQFL. The chain employs TRBV5-6 and TRBJ2-1; D is uncertain. The germline V and J ends were trimmed by 2 bases and 7 bases, with 10 bases remaining between them. The CDR3 runs 13 residues. Germline loops: CDR1 SGHDT, CDR2 YYEEEE.

This clonotype showed up just once. The rearrangement uses TRBV5-1 and TRBJ2-3, with D possibly called TRBD1 or TRBD2 (6 bases each). Trimming shortened V by 6 bases and J by 4 bases, and 15 bases separated the two germline ends. The CDR3 has 14 residues. Germline V gives CDR1 SGHRS, CDR2 YFSETQ. CDR3: CASMRTRGADTQYF. The CDR3 DNA sequence: TGCGCCAGCATGCGGACAAGGGGGGCAGATACGCAGTATTTT.

The chain recombines TRBV20-1 with TRBJ2-7, with a tentative D call TRBD1 (5 bases). Trimming took off 0 bases at V and 6 bases at J, with 15 bases between the two ends. Germline V CDR1 and CDR2: DFQATT, SNEGSKA (reference sequence). This CDR3 has 14 residues. CDR3 protein: CSAREAGDRSEQYF. CDR3 coding DNA: TGCAGTGCTAGAGAGGCTGGAGACAGATCCGAGCAGTACTTC.

On this clonotype itself: The junction departs from germline at one end; a sequencing error may be responsible. This rearrangement joins TRBV5-1 to TRBJ2-1; 11 nucleotides line up with TRBD2. Germline CDR1 SGHRS, CDR2 YFSETQ. The CDR3 runs 15 residues. This CDR3 reads CASEKGLAAYDEQFF. The CDR3 bases are TGCGCCAGCGAAAAGGGACTAGCGGCCTACGATGAGCAGTTCTTC.

The chain couples TRBV6-1 to TRBJ2-7, with 11 bases aligning to TRBD2. From germline, CDR1 is MNHNS and CDR2 SASEGT. The V gene end was trimmed by 4 bases and the J gene end by 6 bases; junction bases not matched to a gene: 8. CDR3 length equals 15 residues. CDR3: CASSALTSGSTEQYF. The CDR3, as DNA: TGTGCCAGCAGTGCTTTAACTAGCGGGAGTACCGAGCAGTACTTC.

This chain uses TRBV4-2 with TRBJ2-1; D call uncertain. The CDR3 totals 16 residues. V lost 4 bases to trimming and J lost 5 bases, with 18 bases between them. Germline lookup yields CDR1 LGHNA and CDR2 YNFKEQ. CDR3 protein: CASSPFTSLGNNEQFF. The DNA of the CDR3 is TGTGCCAGCAGCCCCTTTACGTCCTTGGGCAACAATGAGCAGTTCTTC.

This chain joins TRBV20-1 and TRBJ2-5; a possible D gene is TRBD1 (6 bases). The V end was cut by 5 bases, the J end by 4 bases, with 11 bases between. The CDR3 runs 12 residues. Per the germline V gene, CDR1 is DFQATT and CDR2 is SNEGSKA (reference sequence). CDR3 sequence (DNA): TGCAGTGCTGAGGAGGACAGAGAGACCCAGTACTTC. This gives the protein CSAEEDRETQYF.

This chain links TRBV28 with TRBJ2-3; the match to TRBD2 covers 7 bases. The CDR3 has 15 residues. Germline V gives CDR1 MDHEN, CDR2 SYDVKM. Unmatched junction bases numbered 10, after V lost 6 bases and J lost 4 bases. The CDR3 region is CASSIQRGGADTQYF. The CDR3 DNA reads TGTGCCAGCAGCATCCAGCGGGGAGGAGCAGATACGCAGTATTTT.

The V gene is TRBV6-5, the J gene TRBJ2-7; D might be TRBD2 (6 bases). Germline V gene data show CDR1 as MNHEY and CDR2 as SVGAGI. V was cut by 0 bases and J by 7 bases, with 16 bases left in between. The CDR3 contains 15 residues. In DNA, the CDR3 is TGTGCCAGCAGTTACTCCCGGGACTGGCCCTCGGAGCAGTACTTC. Translation: CASSYSRDWPSEQYF.

V gene TRBV7-9 combines with J gene TRBJ2-2; maybe TRBD2 (6 bases). Trimming removed 2 bases from V and 5 bases from J, with 12 bases in between. The germline V gene encodes CDR1 SEHNR and CDR2 FQNEAQ (reference sequence). This CDR3 comprises 15 residues. Written as DNA, the CDR3 is TGTGCCAGCAGCTTACAGGGAGGAGAAACCGGGGAGCTGTTTTTT. Its translation is CASSLQGGETGELFF.

V and J are TRBV27 and TRBJ1-2, with no clear D. CDR1 MNHEY and CDR2 SMNVEV come from the germline V gene (reference sequence). Trimming removed 4 bases at V and 8 bases at J, with 20 bases between. The CDR3 is 15 amino acids. The CDR3 protein is CASSSILPGYWGYTF. CDR3 bases: TGTGCCAGCAGTTCCATTCTCCCAGGTTATTGGGGCTACACCTTC.

The rearrangement uses TRBV7-3 and TRBJ2-1, with D unresolved. In germline, CDR1 is SGHTA, CDR2 FQGTGA. V lost 6 bases to trimming and J lost 5 bases, with 17 bases between them. The CDR3 runs 15 residues. This CDR3 is CASSRFNALDNEQFF. In DNA form, the CDR3 reads TGTGCCAGCAGTCGGTTCAATGCCCTGGACAATGAGCAGTTCTTC.

This clonotype was detected only a few times. This chain connects TRBV5-1 to TRBJ2-7; 9 positions agree with TRBD1. The trim removed 3 bases at V and 4 bases at J, leaving 11 bases unmatched. Germline loops: CDR1 SGHRS, CDR2 YFSETQ. The CDR3 has 16 amino acids. The CDR3 DNA reads TGCGCCAGCAGCTCACCCCCGGGACAGGGATTTTACGAGCAGTACTTC. This codes for CASSSPPGQGFYEQYF.

The table lists this clonotype with a few counts. The genes are TRBV28 and TRBJ2-1, with 14 bases that match TRBD2. Germline CDR1 and CDR2: MDHEN and SYDVKM. CDR3 length: 16 residues. Trimming cost V 10 bases and J 2 bases; bases outside gene matches: 7. The CDR3 DNA follows: TGTGCCACCACTGGGACTAGCGGGAGAGCCTACAATGAGCAGTTCTTC. Translated: CATTGTSGRAYNEQFF.

The genes are TRBV6-1 and TRBJ2-3, with 9 bases matching TRBD1. This CDR3 comprises 17 residues. Per germline, CDR1 MNHNS and CDR2 SASEGT. The trim removed 1 base at V and 0 bases at J, leaving 5 bases unmatched. CDR3 in DNA: TGTGCCAGCAGTGAAGGTTATGGGACAGGGAGCACAGATACGCAGTATTTT. Protein: CASSEGYGTGSTDTQYF.

The chain is built from TRBV7-9 and TRBJ2-7; 7 positions match TRBD2. Germline CDR1 and CDR2: SEHNR and FQNEAQ (reference sequence). This CDR3 comprises 14 residues. V was clipped by 1 base and J by 3 bases; unmatched bases: 3. DNA of the CDR3: TGTGCCAGCAGCTTAGATCGGGGGGACTACGAGCAGTACTTC. This gives the protein CASSLDRGDYEQYF.

This chain uses TRBV7-8 with TRBJ2-3; D not certain. The V end was cut by 2 bases, the J end by 2 bases, with 5 bases between. The germline V gene encodes CDR1 SGHVS and CDR2 FQNEAQ. The CDR3 has 13 residues. The CDR3 reads CASSLQLTDTQYF. DNA for the CDR3: TGTGCCAGCAGCTTACAGCTCACAGATACGCAGTATTTT.

The chain carries TRBV5-4 and TRBJ2-1; 8 bases match TRBD2. The CDR3 sequence is 15 residues long. The germline gives CDR1 SGHNT, CDR2 YYREEE (reference sequence). The J segment lost 7 bases and the V segment lost 4 bases, leaving 10 bases of the junction unmatched. CDR3 bases: TGTGCCAGCAGCATCCCTAGCGGGCGGCCAAATGAGCAGTTCTTC. This encodes CASSIPSGRPNEQFF.

This clonotype was found a few times. The V call is TRBV7-2, the J call TRBJ1-2; possibly TRBD1 for D (5 bases). The CDR3 runs 14 residues. Trimming stripped 1 base from V and 8 bases from J, with 14 bases between. CDR1 SGHTA and CDR2 FQGNSA come from the germline V gene. The CDR3 bases are TGTGCCAGCAGCTTAGTGGACACATGGAACGGCTACACCTTC. It encodes CASSLVDTWNGYTF. Based on the CDR3 plus reference TRBV7-2 and TRBJ1-2, the full variable domain is GAGVSQSPSNKVTEKGKDVELRCDPISGHTALYWYRQSLGQGLEFLIYFQGNSAPDKSGLPSDRFSAERTGGSVSTLTIQRTQQEDSAVYLCASSLVDTWNGYTFGSGTRLTVV.

CDR3 residues: CASSLITGGPGDTQYF. The DNA for the CDR3 is TGTGCCAGCAGCTTAATAACGGGAGGGCCGGGAGATACGCAGTATTTT. The gene calls are TRBV7-9 and TRBJ2-3, with 8 bases fitting TRBD2. The CDR3 contains 16 residues. Germline lookup yields CDR1 SEHNR and CDR2 FQNEAQ (reference sequence). The V segment lost 2 bases and the J segment 5 bases; nucleotides outside the gene matches: 9.

This chain joins TRBV2 and TRBJ2-7; D is possibly TRBD1 (5 bases). This CDR3 is built from 11 residues. Looked up from germline, CDR1 is SNHLY and CDR2 is FYNNEI. Trimming removed 4 bases from V and 5 bases from J, with 6 bases in between. For the CDR3, the DNA is TGTGCCAGCAGTGTCAGGGACGAGCAGTACTTC. The encoded protein is CASSVRDEQYF.

The chain recombines TRBV5-4 with TRBJ2-7; D remains unclear. CDR1 and CDR2 (germline): SGHNT, YYREEE (reference sequence). V was shortened by 4 bases and J by 4 bases, with 12 bases between the two germline ends. The CDR3 is 13 residues long. DNA for the CDR3: TGTGCCAGCAGCGTCGACGGGCCTTACGAGCAGTACTTC. This gives the protein CASSVDGPYEQYF.

The chain couples TRBV20-1 to TRBJ1-1, with unresolved D. The V end lost 3 bases, the J end lost 1 base, and 9 bases lay between the germline ends. The CDR3 consists of 13 residues. Germline CDR1 and CDR2: DFQATT and SNEGSKA (reference sequence). As DNA, the CDR3 is TGCAGTGCTAGGGGATACCCGAACACTGAAGCTTTCTTT. Translated, it gives CSARGYPNTEAFF.